Following are 9 T cell receptor beta chains from one sample sequenced in a study of T cells in Graves' hyperthyroidism and ophthalmopathy. From RNA transcripts, TCR beta CDR3 regions were amplified. The HTBI primer set drove a first-round RT-PCR of the TCR CDR3. TCRdb re-called the multiplex PCR reads through MiXCR, storing one row per CDR3 protein. The sample yields around 600,000 distinct CDR3 sequences, approximately 15% seen once. Sequencing was carried out using blood. All receptors derive from a woman in her forties with Graves' ophthalmopathy.

Only a few counts were recorded for this clonotype. This chain connects TRBV10-3 to TRBJ1-2; D is unclear. V lost 2 bases and J lost 2, with 18 bases in between. Germline lookup yields CDR1 ENHRY and CDR2 SYGVKD. CDR3 size: 17 residues. The CDR3 DNA is TGTGCCATCAGTGAGCCGGACGTAGGTCAGACCAACTATGGCTACACCTTC. Translated, it gives CAISEPDVGQTNYGYTF.

The chain carries TRBV5-1 and TRBJ1-1, with D possibly TRBD1 on 5 matching bases. The CDR3 covers 15 residues. V gave up 3 bases and J gave up 5 bases, with 17 bases separating them. Per the germline V gene, CDR1 is SGHRS and CDR2 is YFSETQ. The CDR3 is CASSSGRGEGTEAFF. The CDR3 nucleotides are TGCGCCAGCAGCTCGGGCCGGGGAGAGGGGACTGAAGCTTTCTTT.

There are many counts of this clonotype. The V call is TRBV30, the J call TRBJ1-6, with D possibly matching TRBD1 (5 bases). The CDR3 spans 13 residues. V was cut by 8 bases and J by 10 bases, with 18 bases left in between. Germline V gives CDR1 GTSNPN, CDR2 SVGIG (reference sequence). This chain's CDR3 is CAGRDQEDSPLHF. CDR3 nucleotide sequence: TGTGCCGGCCGGGACCAAGAGGACTCACCCCTCCACTTT.

The CDR3 coding sequence is TGTGCCAGCAGTTCGCAGACAGGCAAGCAGTACTTC. As protein: CASSSQTGKQYF. The chain joins TRBV27 to TRBJ2-7; tentative D call: TRBD1 (6 bases). V was pared by 4 bases and J by 8 bases, with 12 bases between. CDR3 length: 12 amino acids. Germline CDR1 and CDR2: MNHEY and SMNVEV (reference sequence).

This clonotype was seen a handful of times. The V call is TRBV29-1, the J call TRBJ2-7, with 14 bases fitting TRBD2. Germline trimming cut 4 bases from V and 7 bases from J; bases unmatched to any gene: 12. The CDR3 is made up of 16 amino acids. Looked up from germline, CDR1 is SQVTM and CDR2 is ANQGSEA. DNA for the CDR3: TGCAGCGTTGGACCCGGGACTAGCGGGAGTGGTGGAGAGCAGTACTTC. This gives the protein CSVGPGTSGSGGEQYF.

This clonotype occurred a few times. The chain joins TRBV28 to TRBJ2-2; no firm D call. CDR1 MDHEN and CDR2 SYDVKM come from the germline V gene. The CDR3 runs to 19 residues. V shed 2 bases and J shed 2 bases, with 21 bases lying between them. Here the CDR3 reads CASSLSSLGLGENTGELFF. Here the CDR3 DNA reads TGTGCCAGCAGTTTAAGTAGTCTCGGTCTTGGCGAAAACACCGGGGAGCTGTTTTTT. Complete variable domain (other parts from reference TRBV28 and TRBJ2-2): DVKVTQSSRYLVKRTGEKVFLECVQDMDHENMFWYRQDPGLGLRLIYFSYDVKMKEKGDIPEGYSVSREKKERFSLILESASTNQTSMYLCASSLSSLGLGENTGELFFGEGSRLTVL.

The sample holds many counts of this clonotype. The CDR3 DNA sequence: TGTGCCAGCAGTAAATTGAGTCGGAAGCAGTACTTC. Amino acids: CASSKLSRKQYF. The V and J genes are TRBV28 and TRBJ2-7; D ambiguous. Trimming stripped 5 bases from V and 8 bases from J, with 13 bases between. This CDR3 is 12 amino acids long. Germline-derived CDR1 and CDR2 are MDHEN and SYDVKM.

V gene TRBV6-1 combines with J gene TRBJ2-3; D possibly corresponds to TRBD2 (5 bases). Trimming removed 6 bases at V and 2 bases at J, with 15 bases between. The CDR3 consists of 15 residues. Germline CDR1 is MNHNS and CDR2 is SASEGT. CDR3 protein: CASRRLASDTDTQYF. CDR3 DNA: TGTGCCAGCAGAAGATTAGCGTCCGACACAGATACGCAGTATTTT.

This clonotype was found a few times. The chain recombines TRBV11-3 with TRBJ2-5; a possible D gene is TRBD2 (5 bases). This CDR3 contains 15 residues. Germline CDR1 and CDR2: SGHNT and YENEEA. V shed 5 bases and J shed 5 bases, with 18 bases lying between them. CDR3 in amino acids: CASSLISALGETQYF. DNA for the CDR3: TGTGCCAGCAGCCTGATTAGCGCCTTAGGGGAGACCCAGTACTTC.